This is a list of T cell receptor beta chains from one sample in a study of shared clonotypes between healthy human individuals. Some clones are missing from TCRdb's copy, which holds only in-frame ones; the method was immunoSEQ multiplex PCR. This table has 2 million to 2.5 million clones, under 95% appearing once. Sequenced input: naive CD4+ T cells from PBMCs. These receptors were obtained from a young man in good health. Some clones in this sample may be carry-over from other donors' samples. Both conserved end residues are part of each CDR3. The D gene is left open where the match is weak. Clone size is stated in some rows and not others, as once, few, many or a class when expanded.

d_call	clone_size	v_call	cdr3_length	j_call	cdr3_aa	cdr3_nt
TRBD2	NA	TRBV7-3	13	TRBJ2-7	CASSLTSGNEQYF	TGTGCCAGCAGCTTAACTAGCGGGAACGAGCAGTACTTC
TRBD1	NA	TRBV19	19	TRBJ1-3	CASSPANRGGLSSGNTIYF	TGTGCCAGTAGCCCGGCCAACAGGGGGGGACTGAGCTCTGGAAACACCATATATTTT
NA	NA	TRBV14	16	TRBJ1-4	CASSPYPGEGPEKLFF	TGTGCCAGCAGCCCCTATCCAGGGGAGGGCCCTGAAAAACTGTTTTTT
NA	NA	TRBV27	14	TRBJ1-1	CASRQFGSRQGAFF	TGTGCCAGCAGACAATTCGGGAGCCGCCAAGGAGCTTTCTTT
TRBD2	NA	TRBV6-5	15	TRBJ2-7	CASSPPGLAGREQYF	TGTGCCAGCAGTCCCCCGGGACTAGCGGGAAGGGAGCAGTACTTC
NA	NA	TRBV15	16	TRBJ2-7	CATSPRGGNPTYEQYF	TGTGCCACCAGCCCCCGGGGCGGGAACCCCACCTACGAGCAGTACTTC
TRBD2	NA	TRBV5-4	14	TRBJ2-7	CASSLWGGRYEQYF	TGTGCCAGCAGCTTGTGGGGGGGGAGGTACGAGCAGTACTTC
TRBD2	NA	TRBV5-1	16	TRBJ2-3	CASSPVLAGAGDTQYF	TGCGCCAGCAGCCCCGTTCTAGCGGGAGCAGGAGATACGCAGTATTTT
TRBD1	NA	TRBV7-8	14	TRBJ1-2	CASSHPTTGGGYTF	TGTGCCAGCAGCCACCCAACGACAGGGGGCGGCTACACCTTC
NA	NA	TRBV18	17	TRBJ1-4	CASSQNLLGAANEKLFF	TGTGCCAGCTCACAAAATCTACTAGGGGCAGCTAATGAAAAACTGTTTTTT
TRBD1	NA	TRBV6-1	15	TRBJ1-5	CASSETGGGPQPQHF	TGTGCCAGCAGTGAAACAGGGGGGGGGCCTCAGCCCCAGCATTTT
NA	NA	TRBV28	13	TRBJ2-1	CASGWSSYNEQFF	TGTGCCAGCGGGTGGAGCTCCTACAATGAGCAGTTCTTC
NA	few	TRBV18	13	TRBJ2-5	CASSPSIEETQYF	TGTGCCAGCTCACCGTCGATAGAAGAGACCCAGTACTTC
NA	NA	TRBV2	12	TRBJ2-5	CASRRGQETQYF	TGTGCCAGCAGGCGGGGCCAAGAGACCCAGTACTTC
NA	NA	TRBV18	13	TRBJ2-5	CASSPGVRETQYF	TGTGCCAGCTCACCAGGAGTGCGGGAGACCCAGTACTTC
NA	NA	TRBV5-1	14	TRBJ1-1	CASSRLPGFGEAFF	TGCGCCAGCAGCAGACTACCGGGCTTCGGAGAGGCTTTCTTT
NA	NA	TRBV7-9	14	TRBJ1-2	CASSFPRANYGYTF	TGTGCCAGCAGCTTCCCCAGAGCTAACTATGGCTACACCTTC
NA	NA	TRBV28	16	TRBJ2-2	CASSLFPGANTGELFF	TGTGCCAGCAGTTTATTTCCAGGGGCGAACACCGGGGAGCTGTTTTTT
NA	NA	TRBV19	15	TRBJ2-1	CASSIIGARANEQFF	TGTGCCAGTAGTATAATCGGGGCGCGCGCGAATGAGCAGTTCTTC
TRBD1	NA	TRBV5-1	14	TRBJ2-7	CASSSQGALGEQYF	TGCGCCAGCAGCTCGCAGGGGGCGTTGGGCGAGCAGTACTTC
NA	NA	TRBV4-3	16	TRBJ1-3	CASSQGPGGSGNTIYF	TGCGCCAGCAGCCAAGGCCCAGGTGGTTCCGGAAACACCATATATTTT
NA	NA	TRBV7-7	14	TRBJ2-7	CASSLQSNSYEQYF	TGTGCCAGCAGCTTGCAGTCGAACTCCTACGAGCAGTACTTC
NA	NA	TRBV28	11	TRBJ1-5	CASTLDQPQHF	TGTGCCAGCACCCTAGATCAGCCCCAGCATTTT
NA	NA	TRBV30	13	TRBJ1-1	CAWGEALSTEAFF	TGTGCCTGGGGGGAAGCGCTTAGCACTGAAGCTTTCTTT
TRBD2	NA	TRBV28	15	TRBJ2-1	CASHYGGANLNEQFF	TGTGCCAGCCACTACGGGGGGGCCAACCTGAATGAGCAGTTCTTC
TRBD1	NA	TRBV5-4	15	TRBJ1-3	CASSLDRGSGNTIYF	TGTGCCAGCAGCTTAGACAGGGGTTCTGGAAACACCATATATTTT
TRBD2	NA	TRBV6-5	14	TRBJ2-3	CASSWGGTTDTQYF	TGTGCCAGCAGTTGGGGGGGGACCACAGATACGCAGTATTTT
TRBD1	NA	TRBV25-1	17	TRBJ1-4	CASSVRDRVQRGEKLFF	TGTGCCAGCAGTGTTAGGGACAGGGTGCAACGAGGTGAAAAACTGTTTTTT
TRBD2	NA	TRBV5-8	16	TRBJ2-5	CASSPGTSGSRETQYF	TGTGCCAGCAGCCCTGGGACTAGCGGGAGCCGGGAGACCCAGTACTTC
TRBD1	NA	TRBV15	18	TRBJ1-6	CATSRDYRGMSYNSPLHF	TGTGCCACCAGCAGAGACTACAGGGGGATGAGCTATAATTCACCCCTCCACTTT
NA	NA	TRBV5-8	14	TRBJ2-5	CASSYEAVQETQYF	TGTGCCAGCAGCTATGAAGCGGTTCAAGAGACCCAGTACTTC
TRBD1	few	TRBV30	16	TRBJ1-1	CAWRPRTGHADTEAFF	TGTGCCTGGCGACCCCGGACAGGGCATGCGGACACTGAAGCTTTCTTT
NA	NA	TRBV2	12	TRBJ1-4	CATLATNEKLFF	TGTGCCACACTTGCAACTAATGAAAAACTGTTTTTT
TRBD2	NA	TRBV19	16	TRBJ2-5	CASKGLAGAPQETQYF	TGTGCCAGTAAGGGACTAGCGGGAGCTCCCCAAGAGACCCAGTACTTC
NA	NA	TRBV6-1	16	TRBJ1-2	CASSEALGTRTYGYTF	TGTGCCAGCAGTGAAGCGCTTGGGACACGTACCTATGGCTACACCTTC
NA	NA	TRBV7-3	12	TRBJ2-1	CASSRGSNEQFF	TGTGCCAGCAGCCGCGGGTCTAATGAGCAGTTCTTC
NA	NA	TRBV5-8	14	TRBJ2-1	CASSLGNPGDEQFF	TGTGCCAGCAGCTTGGGGAACCCCGGCGATGAGCAGTTCTTC
TRBD2	NA	TRBV11-1	16	TRBJ2-5	CASSPRTSGSPETQYF	TGTGCCAGCAGCCCACGGACTAGCGGGAGCCCAGAGACCCAGTACTTC
TRBD1	NA	TRBV4-3	17	TRBJ1-6	CASSQGTRTGSNSPLHF	TGCGCCAGCAGCCAAGGCACTCGGACAGGGTCTAATTCACCCCTCCACTTT
NA	once	TRBV7-9	15	TRBJ2-1	CASIGSSASYNEQFF	TGTGCCAGCATAGGCTCTAGTGCCTCATACAATGAGCAGTTCTTC
NA	NA	TRBV5-5	13	TRBJ2-7	CASSPVRAYEQYF	TGTGCCAGCAGCCCCGTACGAGCCTACGAGCAGTACTTC
NA	NA	TRBV5-1	15	TRBJ2-3	CASSLVIGTTDTQYF	TGCGCCAGCAGCTTGGTTATTGGGACCACAGATACGCAGTATTTT
NA	NA	TRBV30	13	TRBJ1-2	CARTSGTFYGYTF	TGTGCCAGGACCTCCGGGACGTTCTATGGCTACACCTTC
TRBD2	NA	TRBV5-4	14	TRBJ2-1	CASSLAGGRNEQFF	TGTGCCAGCAGCTTAGCGGGAGGGCGCAATGAGCAGTTCTTC
NA	NA	TRBV28	17	TRBJ1-2	CASSNRRWEDSNYGYTF	TGTGCCAGCAGCAACCGACGATGGGAGGACAGTAACTATGGCTACACCTTC
NA	once	TRBV28	13	TRBJ1-5	CASSSVSLRAQHF	TGTGCCAGCAGTTCGGTATCTCTGAGGGCCCAGCATTTT
TRBD1	NA	TRBV5-1	16	TRBJ2-1	CASSLGGTGFYNEQFF	TGCGCCAGCAGCTTGGGCGGGACAGGGTTCTACAATGAGCAGTTCTTC
TRBD1	NA	TRBV7-2	15	TRBJ1-2	CASSSRGQSEYGYTF	TGTGCCAGCAGCTCCCGGGGACAGTCTGAATATGGCTACACCTTC
NA	NA	TRBV6-6	11	TRBJ2-5	CASRDQETQYF	TGTGCCAGCAGGGACCAAGAGACCCAGTACTTC
NA	NA	TRBV7-8	16	TRBJ1-1	CASSLAPGGAHTEAFF	TGTGCCAGCAGCCTAGCCCCCGGAGGGGCTCACACTGAAGCTTTCTTT
TRBD1	NA	TRBV25-1	14	TRBJ2-7	CASSGTGLTYEQYF	TGTGCCAGCTCAGGGACAGGGCTCACCTACGAGCAGTACTTC
TRBD1	NA	TRBV7-3	14	TRBJ1-1	CASSPEGQGNRAFF	TGTGCCAGCAGCCCGGAGGGACAGGGGAATCGAGCTTTCTTT
NA	NA	TRBV18	14	TRBJ2-7	CASSPGGVTYEQYF	TGTGCCAGCTCACCAGGGGGCGTTACCTACGAGCAGTACTTC
NA	NA	TRBV9	14	TRBJ2-3	CASSVGRVTDTQYF	TGTGCCAGCAGCGTGGGCAGGGTCACAGATACGCAGTATTTT
TRBD1	NA	TRBV5-8	15	TRBJ1-4	CASSLRDSWNEKLFF	TGTGCCAGCAGCTTACGGGACAGTTGGAATGAAAAACTGTTTTTT
NA	NA	TRBV14	15	TRBJ2-7	CASSHPRGLTYEQYF	TGTGCCAGCAGCCATCCCAGGGGCCTGACCTACGAGCAGTACTTC
NA	NA	TRBV14	13	TRBJ1-5	CASSQGHPQPQHF	TGTGCCAGCAGCCAAGGGCATCCACAGCCCCAGCATTTT
TRBD2	NA	TRBV5-5	15	TRBJ2-1	CASSGLAGTYNEQFF	TGTGCCAGCAGCGGACTAGCGGGAACCTACAATGAGCAGTTCTTC
NA	NA	TRBV27	14	TRBJ1-1	CASKRGGAGTEAFF	TGTGCCAGCAAAAGGGGGGGCGCGGGGACTGAAGCTTTCTTT
TRBD2	NA	TRBV4-3	17	TRBJ2-3	CASTPGGIAGPTDTQYF	TGCGCCAGCACCCCCGGCGGCATAGCGGGACCCACAGATACGCAGTATTTT